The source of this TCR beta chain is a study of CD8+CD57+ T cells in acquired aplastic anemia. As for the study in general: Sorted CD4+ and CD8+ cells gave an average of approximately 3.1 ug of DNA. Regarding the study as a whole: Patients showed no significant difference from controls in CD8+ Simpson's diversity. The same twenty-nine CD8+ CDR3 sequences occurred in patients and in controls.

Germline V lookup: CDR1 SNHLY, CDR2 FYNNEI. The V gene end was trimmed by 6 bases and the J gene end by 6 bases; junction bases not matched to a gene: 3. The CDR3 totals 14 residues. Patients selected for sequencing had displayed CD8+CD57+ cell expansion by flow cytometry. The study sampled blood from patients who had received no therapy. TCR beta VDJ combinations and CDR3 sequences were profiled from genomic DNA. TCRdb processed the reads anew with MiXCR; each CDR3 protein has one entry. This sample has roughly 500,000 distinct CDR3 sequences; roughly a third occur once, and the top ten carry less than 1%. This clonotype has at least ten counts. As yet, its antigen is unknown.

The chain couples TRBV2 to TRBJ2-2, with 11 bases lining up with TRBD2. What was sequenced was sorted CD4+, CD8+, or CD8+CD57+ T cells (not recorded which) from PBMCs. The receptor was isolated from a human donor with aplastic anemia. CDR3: CASRNSGGAGELFF. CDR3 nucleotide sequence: TGTGCCAGCAGAAATAGCGGGGGGGCCGGGGAGCTGTTTTTT.